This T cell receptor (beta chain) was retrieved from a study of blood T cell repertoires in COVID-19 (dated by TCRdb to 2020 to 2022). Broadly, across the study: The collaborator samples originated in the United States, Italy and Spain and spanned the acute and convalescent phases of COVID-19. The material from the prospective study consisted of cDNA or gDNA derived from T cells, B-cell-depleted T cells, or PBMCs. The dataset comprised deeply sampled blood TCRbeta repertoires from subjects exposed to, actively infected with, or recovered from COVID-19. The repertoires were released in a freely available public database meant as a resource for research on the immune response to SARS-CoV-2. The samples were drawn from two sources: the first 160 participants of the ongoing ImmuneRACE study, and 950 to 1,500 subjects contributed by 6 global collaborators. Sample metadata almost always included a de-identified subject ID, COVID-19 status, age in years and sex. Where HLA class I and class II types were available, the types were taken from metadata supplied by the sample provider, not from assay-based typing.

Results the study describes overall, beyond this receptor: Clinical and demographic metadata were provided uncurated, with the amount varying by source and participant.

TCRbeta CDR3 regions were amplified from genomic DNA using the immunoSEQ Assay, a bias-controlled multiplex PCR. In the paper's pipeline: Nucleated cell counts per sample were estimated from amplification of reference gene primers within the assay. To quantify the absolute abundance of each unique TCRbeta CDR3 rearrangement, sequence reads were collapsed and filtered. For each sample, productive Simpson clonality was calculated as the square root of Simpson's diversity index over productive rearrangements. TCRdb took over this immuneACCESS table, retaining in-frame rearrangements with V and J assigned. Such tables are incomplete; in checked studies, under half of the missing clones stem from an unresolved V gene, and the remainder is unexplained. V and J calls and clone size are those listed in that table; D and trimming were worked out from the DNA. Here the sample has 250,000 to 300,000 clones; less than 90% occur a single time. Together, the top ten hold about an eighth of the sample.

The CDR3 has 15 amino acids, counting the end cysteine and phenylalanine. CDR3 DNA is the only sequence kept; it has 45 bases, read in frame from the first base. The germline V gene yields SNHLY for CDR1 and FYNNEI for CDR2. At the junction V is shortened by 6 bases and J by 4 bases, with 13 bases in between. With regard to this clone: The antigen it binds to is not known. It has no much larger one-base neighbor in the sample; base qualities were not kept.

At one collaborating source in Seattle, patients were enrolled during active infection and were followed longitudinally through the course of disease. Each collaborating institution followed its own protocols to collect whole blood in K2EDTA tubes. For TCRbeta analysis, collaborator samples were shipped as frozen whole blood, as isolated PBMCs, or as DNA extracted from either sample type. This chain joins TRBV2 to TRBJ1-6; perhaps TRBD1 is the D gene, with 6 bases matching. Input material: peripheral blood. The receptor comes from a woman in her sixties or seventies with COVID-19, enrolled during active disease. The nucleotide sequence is TGTGCCAGCAGGCCGGGGGGGCAATATAATTCACCCCTCCACTTT. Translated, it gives CASRPGGQYNSPLHF. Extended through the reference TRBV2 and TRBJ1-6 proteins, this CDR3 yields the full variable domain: EPEVTQTPSHQVTQMGQEVILRCVPISNHLYFYWYRQILGQKVEFLVSFYNNEISEKSEIFDDQFSVERPDGSNFTLKIRSTKLEDSAMYFCASRPGGQYNSPLHFGNGTRLTVT.